This entry lists 5 T cell receptor beta chains sequenced from one sample in a study of T cells in Graves' hyperthyroidism and ophthalmopathy. RNA transcripts yielded amplified TCR beta CDR3 regions. When the TCR CDR3 underwent first-round RT-PCR, the HTBI primer set was used. Via MiXCR, TCRdb re-called the multiplex PCR reads, giving one row per CDR3 protein. Of hundreds of thousands of distinct CDR3 sequences listed, 16% are singletons. Sample: blood. The receptors here all came from a middle-aged woman with Graves' ophthalmopathy.

This clonotype has a handful of counts. The chain links TRBV6-1 to TRBJ1-2, with a tentative D call TRBD1 (6 bases). Per the germline V gene, CDR1 is MNHNS and CDR2 is SASEGT. CDR3 length equals 13 residues. V was clipped by 6 bases and J by 0 bases, with 8 bases between them. This CDR3 reads CASRTGTNYGYTF. For the CDR3, the DNA is TGTGCCAGCAGGACAGGCACTAACTATGGCTACACCTTC.

In its sample, this clonotype was seen many times. The chain links TRBV20-1 to TRBJ2-1; possible D gene TRBD2, 7 bases. The germline gives CDR1 DFQATT, CDR2 SNEGSKA (reference sequence). V was clipped by 7 bases and J by 10 bases, with 17 bases between them. There are 12 residues in the CDR3. The CDR3: CSGPTGGLEQFF. The CDR3 DNA reads TGCAGTGGGCCTACCGGGGGGCTCGAGCAGTTCTTC.

This rearrangement joins TRBV28 to TRBJ2-1; D remains unclear. CDR1 MDHEN and CDR2 SYDVKM come from the germline V gene. The ends were cut back, 6 bases at V and 0 bases at J, with 9 bases in the middle. This CDR3 comprises 14 residues. The DNA for the CDR3 is TGTGCCAGCAGAGGCGGAATCTCCTACAATGAGCAGTTCTTC. This gives the protein CASRGGISYNEQFF. Variable domain in full (rest from reference TRBV28 and TRBJ2-1): DVKVTQSSRYLVKRTGEKVFLECVQDMDHENMFWYRQDPGLGLRLIYFSYDVKMKEKGDIPEGYSVSREKKERFSLILESASTNQTSMYLCASRGGISYNEQFFGPGTRLTVL.

This clonotype was seen a handful of times. V gene TRBV12-3 or TRBV12-4 combines with J gene TRBJ2-3; perhaps TRBD1 as D (6 bases). Trimming shortened V by 5 bases and J by 2 bases, and 8 bases separated the two germline ends. The CDR3 length is 13 residues. The CDR3 is CASSGDNTDTQYF. The CDR3 coding sequence is TGTGCCAGCAGTGGGGACAACACAGATACGCAGTATTTT.

The chain recombines TRBV6-5 with TRBJ1-2; weak D call: TRBD1 (5 bases). Trimming took 0 bases from V and 4 from J, leaving 18 bases between them. The CDR3 has 17 residues. Germline-derived CDR1 and CDR2 are MNHEY and SVGAGI. The CDR3 sequence is CASSYSGARTGGYGYTF. CDR3 nucleotides: TGTGCCAGCAGTTACTCCGGGGCCCGGACTGGGGGCTATGGCTACACCTTC.